One and the same sample provided the 32 T cell receptor beta chains below, sequenced in a study of Ad26.COV2.S vaccination and SARS-CoV-2 variants. Treatment denoted: 19 received Ad26.COV2.S at low or high dose, single or two shots; about 5 received placebo; per-sample allocation not given. It was on day 63 after the first vaccine or placebo injection that samples were taken. Assay used: immunoSEQ multiplex PCR; TCRdb lists only in-frame clones, some missing. The data contain about 390,000 clones, around nine tenths of them singletons. The sample consisted of peripheral blood, taken in a trial of Ad26.COV2.S vaccine versus placebo. Receptors were obtained from a person between 18 and 60 years old who received the Ad26.COV2.S COVID-19 vaccine or a placebo.

The chain combines TRBV27 with TRBJ1-2; D is unclear. Trimming cost V 5 bases and J 4 bases, with 20 bases left between them. The germline gives CDR1 MNHEY, CDR2 SMNVEV (reference sequence). This CDR3 comprises 16 residues. The CDR3, as DNA: TGTGCCAGCAGTCCCCTCGGAGGGCAAGATACCTATGGCTACACCTTC. It yields the protein CASSPLGGQDTYGYTF.

V and J are TRBV12-3 or TRBV12-4 and TRBJ2-2; perhaps TRBD1 as D (5 bases). The V and J ends lost 1 base and 8 bases respectively, with 5 bases between them. The CDR3 covers 12 residues. As DNA, the CDR3 is TGTGCCAGCAGTTTAGGACAGGGGGAGCTGTTTTTT. Residues: CASSLGQGELFF.

This sequence joins TRBV6-1 and TRBJ1-1; 11 nucleotides align to TRBD1. The CDR3 is 14 amino acids. CDR1 is MNHNS, CDR2 SASEGT, per germline. V shed 1 base, J shed 9 bases, and the junction held 4 bases outside the gene matches. The CDR3 DNA reads TGTGCCAGCAGTGAAGGCGGACAGGGGGCGAAAGCTTTCTTT. Translation gives CASSEGGQGAKAFF.

This rearrangement joins TRBV9 to TRBJ2-3; 9 bases are shared with TRBD1. The CDR3 loop spans 15 amino acids. J gave up 0 bases and V 5 bases, and 4 bases lay outside the gene matches. CDR1 and CDR2 from the germline V gene are SGDLS and YYNGEE. Written as DNA, the CDR3 is TGTGCCAGCAGGTCACAGGGGGCGAGCACAGATACGCAGTATTTT. Amino acids: CASRSQGASTDTQYF.

The rearrangement joins TRBV5-1 to TRBJ2-3; D gene ambiguous. Germline V gene data show CDR1 as SGHRS and CDR2 as YFSETQ. CDR3 length equals 14 residues. Trimming took off 0 bases at V and 2 bases at J, with 7 bases between the two ends. The DNA of the CDR3 is TGCGCCAGCAGCTTGGTCGCCATCACAGATACGCAGTATTTT. Its translation: CASSLVAITDTQYF.

The chain is built from TRBV29-1 and TRBJ1-1, with TRBD1 matching 9 bases. V lost 4 bases to trimming and J lost 1 base; unmatched junction nucleotides: 7. Germline V gene lookup returns CDR1 SQVTM and CDR2 ANQGSEA. The CDR3 length is 15 residues. CDR3 in DNA: TGCAGCGTTGGGTGGTTGGGACAGGGGAACACTGAAGCTTTCTTT. Translated: CSVGWLGQGNTEAFF.

This clone was detected only a few times. The V call is TRBV30, the J call TRBJ1-3; D is possibly TRBD1 (5 bases). The CDR3 covers 13 residues. Germline loops: CDR1 GTSNPN, CDR2 SVGIG (reference sequence). The ends were cut back, 0 bases at V and 8 bases at J, with 11 bases in the middle. In DNA form, the CDR3 reads TGTGCCTGGAGTGTAGGGGCGCCGGACACCATATATTTT. Protein product: CAWSVGAPDTIYF.

In nucleotides, the CDR3 is TGTGCCTGGGGACAGGGGTACTATGGCTACACCTTC. Translation: CAWGQGYYGYTF. V and J are TRBV30 and TRBJ1-2; 9 bases are a match to TRBD1. Looked up from germline, CDR1 is GTSNPN and CDR2 is SVGIG (reference sequence). CDR3 size: 12 residues. Losses at the gene ends were 5 bases for V and 3 bases for J; bases not matched to a gene: 1.

The V and J genes are TRBV6-5 and TRBJ1-2, with D possibly matching TRBD1 (6 bases). This CDR3 has 14 residues. Looked up from germline, CDR1 is MNHEY and CDR2 is SVGAGI. The V end lost 8 bases, the J end lost 4 bases, and 17 bases lay between the germline ends. In DNA form, the CDR3 reads TGTGCCAGCTCGACCGCAGGGGCAACCTATGGCTACACCTTC. It codes for CASSTAGATYGYTF.

The chain employs TRBV7-6 and TRBJ2-1, with a possible D match to TRBD2 (6 bases). Germline V gene sequence: CDR1 SGHVS, CDR2 FNYEAQ. The ends were cut back, 3 bases at V and 2 bases at J, with 11 bases in the middle. CDR3 length: 15 residues. For the CDR3, the DNA is TGTGCCAGCAGCTTGGAGGGTGGCACCTACAATGAGCAGTTCTTC. Residues: CASSLEGGTYNEQFF.

This clone was seen at least ten times. The DNA for the CDR3 is TGCGCCAGCAGCCCCGTTAAAGGTCGCGGGTTGGAGCTGTTTTTT. Translating it yields CASSPVKGRGLELFF. The V and J genes are TRBV4-1 and TRBJ2-2; perhaps TRBD2 as D (5 bases). Germline V gene sequence: CDR1 MGHRA, CDR2 YSYEKL. The V gene lost 4 bases and the J gene lost 10 bases, with 19 bases spanning the gap. The CDR3 contains 15 residues.

The chain combines TRBV7-8 with TRBJ1-2; 9 positions match TRBD1. The V gene end was trimmed by 1 base and the J gene end by 5 bases; junction bases not matched to a gene: 5. Germline V gene data show CDR1 as SGHVS and CDR2 as FQNEAQ. This CDR3 is 15 amino acids long. As DNA, the CDR3 is TGTGCCAGCAGCTTAGAGGGGACAGGGATATATGGCTACACCTTC. Residues: CASSLEGTGIYGYTF. Using reference TRBV7-8 and TRBJ1-2 for the parts outside the CDR3, the full variable domain is GAGVSQSPRYKVAKRGQDVALRCDPISGHVSLFWYQQALGQGPEFLTYFQNEAQLDKSGLPSDRFFAERPEGSVSTLKIQRTQQEDSAVYLCASSLEGTGIYGYTFGSGTRLTVV.

V gene TRBV2 combines with J gene TRBJ1-2; D call uncertain. This CDR3 is built from 11 residues. Germline CDR1 is SNHLY and CDR2 is FYNNEI. The V end was cut by 6 bases, the J end by 6 bases, with 8 bases between. As DNA, the CDR3 is TGTGCCAGCAGACGGGTTCATGGCTACACCTTC. This codes for CASRRVHGYTF. Based on the CDR3 plus reference TRBV2 and TRBJ1-2, the full variable domain is EPEVTQTPSHQVTQMGQEVILRCVPISNHLYFYWYRQILGQKVEFLVSFYNNEISEKSEIFDDQFSVERPDGSNFTLKIRSTKLEDSAMYFCASRRVHGYTFGSGTRLTVV.

The V call is TRBV30, the J call TRBJ1-3, with a tentative D call TRBD1 (6 bases). This CDR3 has 14 amino acids. Trimming took 0 bases from V and 4 from J, leaving 10 bases between them. Germline loops: CDR1 GTSNPN, CDR2 SVGIG (reference sequence). The CDR3 DNA reads as TGTGCCTGGAGTGTATGGGGGACAGGAAACACCATATATTTT. This encodes CAWSVWGTGNTIYF.

The chain uses TRBV7-9 and TRBJ1-1; possibly TRBD1 for D (5 bases). CDR3 length: 17 residues. V shed 3 bases and J shed 1 base, with 18 bases lying between them. CDR1 is SEHNR, CDR2 FQNEAQ, per germline (reference sequence). The CDR3 spells CASSLDSWGFKNTEAFF. The DNA for the CDR3 is TGTGCCAGCAGCTTGGATTCATGGGGGTTTAAGAACACTGAAGCTTTCTTT.

CDR3 nucleotides: TGTGCCTGCCCAGTGGCAGGGGGAGGCTACACCTTC. Its translation: CACPVAGGGYTF. The J gene is TRBJ1-2, the V gene TRBV30; the match to TRBD1 covers 7 bases. Germline V gene sequence: CDR1 GTSNPN, CDR2 SVGIG (reference sequence). CDR3 length: 12 amino acids. V shed 6 bases and J 8 bases; nucleotides not matched to a gene: 9. Variable domain in full (rest from reference TRBV30 and TRBJ1-2): SQTIHQWPATLVQPVGSPLSLECTVEGTSNPNLYWYRQAAGRGLQLLFYSVGIGQISSEVPQNLSASRPQDRQFILSSKKLLLSDSGFYLCACPVAGGGYTFGSGTRLTVV.

The rearrangement links TRBV6-1 to TRBJ1-5; weak D call: TRBD1 (5 bases). Looked up from germline, CDR1 is MNHNS and CDR2 is SASEGT. V gave up 3 bases and J gave up 2 bases, with 11 bases separating them. The CDR3 runs 15 residues. The chain's CDR3 is CASSDSGGGNQPQHF. The CDR3 DNA reads TGTGCCAGCAGTGATAGCGGGGGGGGCAATCAGCCCCAGCATTTT.

This clone came up a few times. This chain links TRBV3-1 (or the pseudogene TRBV3-2) with TRBJ1-3; D gene unclear. Trimming removed 3 bases from V and 0 bases from J, with 3 bases in between. This CDR3 comprises 13 residues. The germline gives CDR1 LGHDT, CDR2 YNNKEL (reference sequence). CDR3: CASSQSSGNTIYF. Written as DNA, the CDR3 is TGTGCCAGCAGCCAGAGCTCTGGAAACACCATATATTTT.

The chain is built from TRBV5-1 and TRBJ2-7, with TRBD2 as a possible D gene (7 bases). This CDR3 has 13 amino acids. The V end was cut by 3 bases, the J end by 7 bases, with 14 bases between. Germline V gives CDR1 SGHRS, CDR2 YFSETQ. The CDR3 reads CASSYRTAGEQYF. The CDR3 nucleotides are TGCGCCAGCAGCTACCGGACAGCGGGGGAGCAGTACTTC.

This clone has just a few counts. The rearrangement uses TRBV4-1 and TRBJ1-4, with a possible D match to TRBD1 (5 bases). V was pared by 0 bases and J by 8 bases, with 10 bases between. This CDR3 has 14 residues. From germline, CDR1 is MGHRA and CDR2 YSYEKL. The CDR3 coding sequence is TGCGCCAGCAGCCAAGACGGGAGGGGAGAAAAACTGTTTTTT. It codes for CASSQDGRGEKLFF.

J is TRBJ2-7 and V is TRBV6-5; D gene ambiguous. V was clipped by 4 bases and J by 2 bases, with 15 bases between them. The V gene's germline CDR1 is MNHEY and CDR2 SVGAGI. This CDR3 has 15 residues. CDR3 sequence: CASSWAIGSTYEQYF. CDR3 in DNA: TGTGCCAGCAGTTGGGCCATCGGGTCTACCTACGAGCAGTACTTC.

The J gene is TRBJ2-3, the V gene TRBV5-1; the match to TRBD2 covers 8 bases. The J segment lost 0 bases and the V segment lost 4 bases, leaving 7 bases of the junction unmatched. There are 16 residues in the CDR3. Germline CDR1 and CDR2: SGHRS and YFSETQ. Written as DNA, the CDR3 is TGCGCCAGCAGCGGCAGCGGGGGCCTTAGCACAGATACGCAGTATTTT. Residues: CASSGSGGLSTDTQYF.

This chain connects TRBV4-1 to TRBJ2-1; the match to TRBD2 covers 12 bases. J lost 12 bases, V lost 3 bases, and 9 bases had no gene match. Germline-derived CDR1 and CDR2 are MGHRA and YSYEKL. The CDR3 consists of 15 residues. The CDR3, as DNA: TGCGCCAGCAGCCACGGACTAGCGGGGACCGTTGGGCAGTTCTTC. This encodes CASSHGLAGTVGQFF.

The chain employs TRBV2 and TRBJ2-5; TRBD2 matches 9 bases. After removal of 2 bases from V and 4 bases from J, the junction contained 5 bases not matched to a gene. CDR3 length: 15 residues. Germline V lookup: CDR1 SNHLY, CDR2 FYNNEI. The CDR3 is CASSELERGAETQYF. CDR3 sequence (DNA): TGTGCCAGCAGTGAATTGGAGCGGGGGGCAGAGACCCAGTACTTC.

This rearrangement joins TRBV10-3 to TRBJ1-1, with 9 bases identical to TRBD1. Trimming took 6 bases from V and 5 from J; bases not matched to a gene: 7. The CDR3 sequence is 14 residues long. Germline lookup yields CDR1 ENHRY and CDR2 SYGVKD. The CDR3 DNA reads as TGTGCCATCAGACCCTCGACAGGGGGGACTGAAGCTTTCTTT. This encodes CAIRPSTGGTEAFF.

The rearrangement links TRBV7-9 to TRBJ2-3; D might be TRBD2 (5 bases). Trimming cost V 4 bases and J 1 base, with 12 bases left between them. This CDR3 spans 15 amino acids. Germline-derived CDR1 and CDR2 are SEHNR and FQNEAQ (reference sequence). CDR3 in DNA: TGTGCCAGCAGCTGGTCCGGGGATGGCACAGATACGCAGTATTTT. Its protein product is CASSWSGDGTDTQYF.

This chain links TRBV2 with TRBJ1-4, with D unclear. Trimming stripped 10 bases from V and 5 bases from J, with 17 bases between. The CDR3 extends over 14 amino acids. CDR1 and CDR2 from the germline V gene are SNHLY and FYNNEI. CDR3 sequence reads: CATRTVAFNEKLFF. CDR3 DNA: TGTGCCACCCGAACGGTGGCTTTCAATGAAAAACTGTTTTTT.

The chain joins TRBV5-4 to TRBJ2-1; 7 bases match TRBD1. The CDR3 runs to 13 residues. Germline V lookup: CDR1 SGHNT, CDR2 YYREEE (reference sequence). V lost 4 bases, J lost 4 bases, and 2 bases stayed unmatched. The CDR3 bases are TGTGCCAGCAGCACGGACAGGTACAATGAGCAGTTCTTC. Encoded protein: CASSTDRYNEQFF.

There are a few counts of this clone. The chain uses TRBV19 and TRBJ1-3; tentatively, D is TRBD1 (6 bases). The CDR3 runs 16 residues. With 5 bases removed from V and 0 bases from J, the gap between germline ends came to 14 bases. Germline CDR1 reads LNHDA; CDR2 reads SQIVND (reference sequence). In DNA, the CDR3 is TGTGCCAGTAGTCAAGGACAGAGTTTCTCTGGAAACACCATATATTTT. It translates to CASSQGQSFSGNTIYF.

The V call is TRBV5-5, the J call TRBJ2-2, with D hard to call. This CDR3 is built from 13 residues. Trimming removed 2 bases from V and 3 bases from J, with 5 bases in between. The germline V gene encodes CDR1 SGHKS and CDR2 YYEKEE (reference sequence). The CDR3 spells CASSLEHTGELFF. The CDR3 region has the DNA TGTGCCAGCAGCTTAGAACACACCGGGGAGCTGTTTTTT.

This chain links TRBV4-1 with TRBJ1-6; D remains ambiguous. CDR3 length equals 15 residues. The germline V and J ends were trimmed by 0 bases and 4 bases, with 7 bases remaining between them. The germline gives CDR1 MGHRA, CDR2 YSYEKL. CDR3 sequence reads: CASSQDTGYNSPLHF. The DNA for the CDR3 is TGCGCCAGCAGCCAAGATACTGGTTATAATTCACCCCTCCACTTT.

The chain recombines TRBV5-8 with TRBJ1-3; no clear D gene. The germline V gene has CDR1 SGHTS and CDR2 YDEGEE. Trimming left V 4 bases short and J 3 bases short, with 5 bases between. CDR3 length: 12 amino acids. The CDR3 DNA sequence: TGTGCCAGCAGCGTGAGTGGAAACACCATATATTTT. Protein product: CASSVSGNTIYF. Drawing the rest from reference TRBV5-8 and TRBJ1-3, the complete variable domain is EAGVTQSPTHLIKTRGQQATLRCSPISGHTSVYWYQQALGLGLQFLLWYDEGEERNRGNFPPRFSGRQFPNYSSELNVNALELEDSALYLCASSVSGNTIYFGEGSWLTVV.